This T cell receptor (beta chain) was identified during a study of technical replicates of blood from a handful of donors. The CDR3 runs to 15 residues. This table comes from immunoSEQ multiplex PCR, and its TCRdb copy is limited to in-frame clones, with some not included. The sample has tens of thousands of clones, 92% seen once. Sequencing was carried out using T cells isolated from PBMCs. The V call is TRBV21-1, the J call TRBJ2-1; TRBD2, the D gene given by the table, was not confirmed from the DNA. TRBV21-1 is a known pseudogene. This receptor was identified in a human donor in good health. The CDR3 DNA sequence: TGTGCCAGCAGCAAAAGGGGGAGGGGGTACGATGAGCAGTTCTTC. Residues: CASSKRGRGYDEQFF.